The 15 T cell receptor beta chains below all came from one sample that was sequenced in a study of regulatory T cells in long-lasting Graves disease. Described time point: newly diagnosed GD, antithyroid drugs for less than 3 months. PBMC-extracted RNA yielded the TCR library. Libraries of TCR beta came from iRepertoire HTBI primers plus Arm-PCR of CDR3 regions. MiXCR was run by TCRdb on the multiplex PCR reads, yielding one entry per CDR3 protein. The sample records 500,000 or so distinct CDR3 sequences, about a sixth being singletons. This sample was also put to use in a study of T cells in Graves' hyperthyroidism and ophthalmopathy.

The specimen was peripheral blood mononuclear cells (PBMCs), collected at new diagnosis, from a patient treated with antithyroid drugs. These receptor sequences come from a man in his forties with Graves disease.

The chain carries TRBV29-1 and TRBJ2-1; no firm D call. Trimming removed 3 bases at V and 1 base at J, with 7 bases between. Germline V gene data show CDR1 as SQVTM and CDR2 as ANQGSEA. This CDR3 is built from 13 residues. The CDR3 DNA sequence: TGCAGCGTTGATTCGGCTTCCTACAATGAGCAGTTCTTC. Translation: CSVDSASYNEQFF.

This clonotype was counted at least ten times. The chain carries TRBV6-2 or TRBV6-3 and TRBJ1-4; TRBD1 might be the D (5 bases). The CDR3 sequence is 16 residues long. V was pared by 4 bases and J by 3 bases, with 15 bases between. Germline values: CDR1 MNHEY, CDR2 SVGEGT. The chain's CDR3 is CASSFTPGLANEKLFF. The CDR3 DNA reads TGTGCCAGCAGTTTCACACCAGGGTTGGCTAATGAAAAACTGTTTTTT.

The rearrangement joins TRBV6-1 to TRBJ2-5; TRBD1 agrees at 10 bases. The ends lost 3 bases at V and 4 bases at J; junction bases unmatched: 5. Looked up from germline, CDR1 is MNHNS and CDR2 is SASEGT. The CDR3 runs 15 residues. DNA for the CDR3: TGTGCCAGCAGTGACCCGGGACAGGGGTTAGAGACCCAGTACTTC. Amino acids: CASSDPGQGLETQYF.

This clonotype was found a few times. V and J are TRBV12-3 or TRBV12-4 and TRBJ2-1; no reliable D call. V was cut by 10 bases and J by 0 bases, with 10 bases left in between. CDR3 length equals 13 residues. The CDR3 reads CATGLGSYNEQFF. For the CDR3, the DNA is TGTGCCACCGGGTTAGGCTCCTACAATGAGCAGTTCTTC.

This clonotype has just a few counts. The junction shows a germline mismatch at one end, possibly a read error. The J gene is TRBJ2-2, the V gene TRBV7-7; TRBD2 matches 10 bases. The germline V gene has CDR1 SSHAT and CDR2 FNYEAQ (reference sequence). This CDR3 is built from 15 residues. CDR3 sequence: CASSSKSGRAGELFF. In nucleotides, the CDR3 is TGTGCTAGCAGCTCGAAAAGCGGGAGGGCCGGGGAGCTGTTTTTT.

Ten or more counts support this clonotype. The genes are TRBV15 and TRBJ2-1; tentative D call: TRBD2 (5 bases). V dropped 7 bases and J dropped 4 bases, with 11 bases sitting between them. The length of the CDR3 is 13 residues. Per the germline V gene, CDR1 is LNHNV and CDR2 is YYDKDF (reference sequence). The CDR3 bases are TGTGCCACCACCAGCGGAACATACAATGAGCAGTTCTTC. This sequence encodes CATTSGTYNEQFF.

This clonotype was observed a few times. The rearrangement joins TRBV18 to TRBJ1-5; unclear D gene. V lost 0 bases to trimming and J lost 0 bases, with 12 bases between them. Per germline, CDR1 KGHSH and CDR2 LQKENI. The CDR3 has 17 residues. For the CDR3, the DNA is TGTGCCAGCTCACCACCTTTAGGCACGGGTAGCAATCAGCCCCAGCATTTT. It translates to CASSPPLGTGSNQPQHF.

This clonotype occurred many times. The rearrangement links TRBV5-1 to TRBJ2-3; the D gene is possibly TRBD1 (6 bases). Germline V gene data show CDR1 as SGHRS and CDR2 as YFSETQ. V was pared by 1 base and J by 5 bases, with 14 bases between. The CDR3 is 15 residues long. CDR3 coding DNA: TGCGCCAGCAGCTTGCCCAGGGGTAGTGAAGATACGCAGTATTTT. Protein: CASSLPRGSEDTQYF. The full variable domain, in which reference TRBV5-1 and TRBJ2-3 provide the parts outside the CDR3, is KAGVTQTPRYLIKTRGQQVTLSCSPISGHRSVSWYQQTPGQGLQFLFEYFSETQRNKGNFPGRFSGRQFSNSRSEMNVSTLELGDSALYLCASSLPRGSEDTQYFGPGTRLTVL.

This clonotype was observed a few times. The chain carries TRBV12-5 and TRBJ2-7; no clear D. CDR3 length: 14 amino acids. The V end was cut by 7 bases, the J end by 4 bases, with 17 bases between. Germline CDR1 is LGHNT and CDR2 is FRNRAP. Here the CDR3 reads CASVGDKTLYEQYF. The DNA for the CDR3 is TGTGCTAGTGTTGGAGACAAAACACTTTACGAGCAGTACTTC.

Many counts were recorded for this clonotype. This chain links TRBV20-1 with TRBJ2-1; weak D call: TRBD2 (6 bases). The V gene lost 0 bases and the J gene lost 2 bases, with 11 bases spanning the gap. The CDR3 covers 15 residues. Germline V gene sequence: CDR1 DFQATT, CDR2 SNEGSKA (reference sequence). DNA of the CDR3: TGCAGTGCTAGAGATGAGGCGGGACCCTACAATGAGCAGTTCTTC. Encoded protein: CSARDEAGPYNEQFF.

In this sample, this clonotype turned up a few times. The chain has TRBV2 and TRBJ2-3; 10 bases are shared with TRBD2. The J segment lost 7 bases and the V segment lost 6 bases, leaving 13 bases of the junction unmatched. The CDR3 covers 16 residues. The V gene's germline CDR1 is SNHLY and CDR2 FYNNEI. This chain's CDR3 is CASRERTSGIRNTQYF. In DNA, the CDR3 is TGTGCCAGCAGAGAAAGGACTAGCGGTATCCGAAATACGCAGTATTTT.

This clonotype was recorded a few times. The rearrangement uses TRBV24-1 and TRBJ1-2, with 9 bases aligning to TRBD1. Trimming removed 3 bases from V and 8 bases from J; junction bases left unmatched: 9. This CDR3 spans 15 amino acids. CDR1 KGHDR and CDR2 SFDVKD come from the germline V gene. The DNA of the CDR3 is TGTGCCACCAGTGATCCATCCTTGACAGGGGGAGGCTACACCTTC. Its protein is CATSDPSLTGGGYTF.

This clonotype has only a few counts. This chain connects TRBV3-1 to TRBJ1-6; D unclear. Germline CDR1 and CDR2: LGHDT and YNNKEL (reference sequence). V was shortened by 4 bases and J by 5 bases, with 6 bases between the two germline ends. The CDR3 runs 13 residues. This CDR3 reads CASSPQDNSPLHF. The CDR3 bases are TGTGCCAGCAGCCCCCAGGATAATTCACCCCTCCACTTT.

The J gene is TRBJ2-7, the V gene TRBV2; D is unclear. Germline CDR1 is SNHLY and CDR2 is FYNNEI. The V and J ends lost 8 bases and 3 bases respectively, with 17 bases between them. The CDR3 is 14 amino acids. CDR3 protein: CASCIDLSSYEQYF. The CDR3 bases are TGTGCCAGCTGCATAGACTTAAGTAGCTACGAGCAGTACTTC.

This clonotype appeared many times. The chain combines TRBV6-2 or TRBV6-3 with TRBJ1-2; 7 nucleotides align to TRBD1. Germline V lookup: CDR1 MNHEY, CDR2 SVGEGT. The CDR3 extends over 15 amino acids. V lost 4 bases and J lost 4; bases outside the gene matches: 9. CDR3 DNA: TGTGCCAGCAGTTCGCGACAGGGTCTTATCTATGGCTACACCTTC. It codes for CASSSRQGLIYGYTF.